The 30 T cell receptor beta chains given below trace back to one sample, sequenced in a study of identical twins. TCRdb called the 5' RACE reads again in MiXCR, with one record for every CDR3 protein. The sample lists 700,000 or so distinct CDR3 sequences, roughly 20% occurring once. This same sample was also taken into another study, of T cells expressing NK-cell markers.

Sequencing was carried out using PBMCs. All receptors come from a woman between 18 and 30 years old in good health.

This chain links TRBV20-1 with TRBJ2-3; tentatively, D is TRBD1 or TRBD2 (5 bases each). The CDR3 is 13 amino acids. Looked up from germline, CDR1 is DFQATT and CDR2 is SNEGSKA (reference sequence). V lost 5 bases and J 1 base, leaving 10 bases between the germline ends. The CDR3 is CSAYPGRTDTQYF. The CDR3 coding sequence is TGCAGTGCTTACCCGGGACGCACAGATACGCAGTATTTT.

The V gene is TRBV7-2, the J gene TRBJ1-1; D uncertain. Trimming took off 2 bases at V and 0 bases at J, with 10 bases between the two ends. The germline gives CDR1 SGHTA, CDR2 FQGNSA. The CDR3 length is 15 residues. The CDR3 is CASSLRRIMNTEAFF. CDR3 nucleotides: TGTGCCAGCAGCTTACGACGGATCATGAACACTGAAGCTTTCTTT.

V gene TRBV15 combines with J gene TRBJ2-5, with 8 bases that match TRBD2. The V gene's germline CDR1 is LNHNV and CDR2 YYDKDF (reference sequence). This CDR3 has 15 residues. Unmatched junction bases numbered 9, after V lost 7 bases and J lost 2 bases. The CDR3 spells CATNPGTRRQETQYF. The CDR3 DNA reads TGTGCCACCAACCCCGGGACTAGAAGGCAAGAGACCCAGTACTTC.

The rearrangement uses TRBV29-1 and TRBJ2-3, with unresolved D. The CDR3 extends over 13 amino acids. CDR1 is SQVTM and CDR2 is ANQGSEA in the germline V gene. With 4 bases removed from V and 5 bases from J, the gap between germline ends came to 13 bases. The CDR3 reads CSVAHGPEDTQYF. In DNA form, the CDR3 reads TGCAGCGTTGCACACGGCCCGGAAGATACGCAGTATTTT.

This sequence joins TRBV5-1 and TRBJ2-7; 12 nucleotides match TRBD1. Germline V CDR1 and CDR2: SGHRS, YFSETQ. The CDR3 length is 14 residues. The J segment lost 6 bases and the V segment lost 4 bases, leaving 5 bases of the junction unmatched. Here the CDR3 reads CASSTVGQGAEQYF. The CDR3 DNA follows: TGCGCCAGCAGCACGGTGGGACAGGGGGCCGAGCAGTACTTC. The whole variable domain, remainder taken from reference TRBV5-1 and TRBJ2-7, is KAGVTQTPRYLIKTRGQQVTLSCSPISGHRSVSWYQQTPGQGLQFLFEYFSETQRNKGNFPGRFSGRQFSNSRSEMNVSTLELGDSALYLCASSTVGQGAEQYFGPGTRLTVT.

The chain uses TRBV15 and TRBJ2-3; no firm D call. Trimming shortened V by 10 bases and J by 6 bases, and 5 bases separated the two germline ends. Germline CDR1 reads LNHNV; CDR2 reads YYDKDF (reference sequence). The length of the CDR3 is 9 residues. CDR3 bases: TGTGCCAACGAGGATACGCAGTATTTT. This codes for CANEDTQYF.

The chain employs TRBV20-1 and TRBJ2-7; 9 nucleotides line up with TRBD1. The germline V gene has CDR1 DFQATT and CDR2 SNEGSKA (reference sequence). V shed 6 bases and J 5 bases; nucleotides not matched to a gene: 8. The CDR3 totals 13 residues. The CDR3 region is CSAPGTGSDEQYF. Here the CDR3 DNA reads TGCAGTGCCCCCGGGACAGGGTCGGACGAGCAGTACTTC.

This clonotype was counted a few times. J is TRBJ1-2 and V is TRBV9; 7 bases map to TRBD1. This CDR3 is built from 12 residues. V lost 6 bases to trimming and J lost 3 bases; unmatched junction nucleotides: 2. Germline V lookup: CDR1 SGDLS, CDR2 YYNGEE. This CDR3 is CASTDRHYGYTF. CDR3 bases: TGTGCCAGCACGGACAGGCACTATGGCTACACCTTC.

The gene calls are TRBV29-1 and TRBJ1-1; 8 bases match TRBD1. CDR1 SQVTM and CDR2 ANQGSEA come from the germline V gene. The CDR3 has 13 amino acids. With 5 bases clipped from V and 5 bases from J, the junction kept 7 bases outside the gene matches. The CDR3 here is CSVWGQAGTEAFF. The DNA of the CDR3 is TGCAGCGTTTGGGGACAGGCGGGAACTGAAGCTTTCTTT.

There are a few counts of this clonotype. The J gene is TRBJ1-1, the V gene TRBV3-1; 7 nucleotides match TRBD1. V was pared by 4 bases and J by 8 bases, with 7 bases of the junction left unmatched. CDR1 is LGHDT and CDR2 is YNNKEL in the germline V gene (reference sequence). The CDR3 spans 13 residues. CDR3: CASSPYRQGEAFF. CDR3 sequence (DNA): TGTGCCAGCAGCCCATACCGACAGGGAGAAGCTTTCTTT.

This chain's CDR3 is CASSPGTTQSYNANTGELFF. The CDR3 DNA follows: TGTGCCAGCAGCCCCGGGACTACCCAATCCTATAACGCGAACACCGGGGAGCTGTTTTTT. This sequence joins TRBV11-1 and TRBJ2-2; TRBD2 aligns across 7 bases. The CDR3 spans 20 residues. Germline lookup yields CDR1 SGHAT and CDR2 FQDESV (reference sequence). The V segment lost 5 bases and the J segment 0 bases; nucleotides outside the gene matches: 18.

The J gene is TRBJ2-1, the V gene TRBV20-1; 9 bases map to TRBD2. The J segment lost 0 bases and the V segment lost 5 bases, leaving 11 bases of the junction unmatched. Germline V gene lookup returns CDR1 DFQATT and CDR2 SNEGSKA (reference sequence). This CDR3 is 17 amino acids long. The chain's CDR3 is CSAHQLAGVASYNEQFF. The CDR3, as DNA: TGCAGTGCTCATCAATTAGCGGGAGTTGCCTCCTACAATGAGCAGTTCTTC.

At least ten counts were recorded for this clonotype. The V gene is TRBV3-1, the J gene TRBJ2-7; TRBD2 matches 11 bases. CDR3 length equals 16 residues. After removal of 2 bases from V and 5 bases from J, the junction contained 8 bases not matched to a gene. CDR1 and CDR2 (germline): LGHDT, YNNKEL (reference sequence). The CDR3 is CASSQTLSGGAHEQYF. CDR3 in DNA: TGTGCCAGCAGCCAAACCCTTAGCGGGGGGGCACACGAGCAGTACTTC.

This clonotype was counted at least ten times. V and J are TRBV29-1 and TRBJ2-1; 7 positions agree with TRBD1. CDR1 SQVTM and CDR2 ANQGSEA come from the germline V gene. V dropped 7 bases and J dropped 6; count of bases not matched to a gene: 12. This CDR3 is 14 amino acids long. This chain's CDR3 is CSATGETYSNEQFF. CDR3 coding DNA: TGCAGCGCCACAGGGGAAACCTACTCCAATGAGCAGTTCTTC.

This clonotype was detected only a few times. This chain links TRBV5-1 with TRBJ2-1; D remains ambiguous. The CDR3 covers 10 residues. Trimming took 5 bases from V and 9 from J, leaving 6 bases between them. Germline loops: CDR1 SGHRS, CDR2 YFSETQ. CDR3 loop: CASRNGEQFF. CDR3 nucleotide sequence: TGCGCCAGCAGGAATGGTGAGCAGTTCTTC.

The chain joins TRBV5-6 to TRBJ1-2; D call uncertain. CDR1 and CDR2 (germline): SGHDT, YYEEEE. With 3 bases removed from V and 1 base from J, the gap between germline ends came to 10 bases. The CDR3 is made up of 14 amino acids. The CDR3: CASSSGRINYGYTF. In DNA form, the CDR3 reads TGTGCCAGCAGCTCCGGTCGAATTAACTATGGCTACACCTTC.

This clonotype was seen at least ten times. The V gene is TRBV5-5, the J gene TRBJ2-7; the D gene is possibly TRBD2 (6 bases). Trimming removed 5 bases at V and 2 bases at J, with 17 bases between. The CDR3 consists of 15 residues. Germline V gene sequence: CDR1 SGHKS, CDR2 YYEKEE (reference sequence). CDR3 residues: CASRRGRSDPYEQYF. CDR3 sequence (DNA): TGTGCCAGCAGGCGGGGACGGAGTGACCCCTACGAGCAGTACTTC.

In this sample, this clonotype turned up a few times. The V and J genes are TRBV7-2 and TRBJ2-7, with 12 bases aligning to TRBD2. Unmatched junction bases numbered 10, after V lost 4 bases and J lost 6 bases. The CDR3 covers 16 residues. Germline V lookup: CDR1 SGHTA, CDR2 FQGNSA. The CDR3 bases are TGTGCCAGCAGCTCCTCGAGACTAGCGGGAGTTTTCGAGCAGTACTTC. As protein: CASSSSRLAGVFEQYF.

The J gene is TRBJ2-1, the V gene TRBV20-1; D might be TRBD1 (6 bases). The germline V and J ends were trimmed by 5 bases and 1 base, with 12 bases remaining between them. The germline CDR1 and CDR2 sequences are DFQATT and SNEGSKA (reference sequence). CDR3 length: 14 residues. CDR3 bases: TGCAGTGCTCGGCTAGGACAGTCCTACAATGAGCAGTTCTTC. Translation gives CSARLGQSYNEQFF.

This clonotype was seen only a few times. The chain employs TRBV6-5 and TRBJ2-3, with 12 bases aligning to TRBD2. With V trimmed by 6 bases and J by 4 bases, 8 bases remained unmatched. The CDR3 totals 16 residues. Germline-derived CDR1 and CDR2 are MNHEY and SVGAGI. Written as DNA, the CDR3 is TGTGCCAGCAGCTCTACTAGCGGGAGGAACCCAGATACGCAGTATTTT. Its protein product is CASSSTSGRNPDTQYF.

J is TRBJ2-3 and V is TRBV7-8; the D gene is possibly TRBD2 (6 bases). Germline lookup yields CDR1 SGHVS and CDR2 FQNEAQ. Trimming took 4 bases from V and 5 from J, leaving 19 bases between them. The CDR3 totals 16 residues. The CDR3 region has the DNA TGTGCCAGCAGCTCACGCCGGGGACTCCGCGTAGATACGCAGTATTTT. This sequence encodes CASSSRRGLRVDTQYF.

Comment on this clonotype: A read error is possible here, since a much larger clone lies one base away. The chain has TRBV2 and TRBJ1-1, with TRBD1 matching over 8 bases. Germline CDR1 reads SNHLY; CDR2 reads FYNNEI. The CDR3 extends over 13 amino acids. J gave up 5 bases and V 9 bases, and 8 bases lay outside the gene matches. CDR3 coding DNA: TGTGCCAGACCAGGACAGGGCGAAACTGAAGCTTTCTTT. Translated, it gives CARPGQGETEAFF.

This clonotype was found many times. J is TRBJ2-1 and V is TRBV24-1, with a possible D match to TRBD2 (6 bases). CDR3 size: 13 residues. Between the trimmed V and J ends, which lost 5 bases and 7 bases, there was a span of 11 bases. Germline CDR1 reads KGHDR; CDR2 reads SFDVKD. Written as DNA, the CDR3 is TGTGCCACCAGTGGTGGACTAAAAAATGAGCAGTTCTTC. Protein: CATSGGLKNEQFF.

The rearrangement uses TRBV4-1 and TRBJ1-5, with D possibly TRBD1 on 6 matching bases. V lost 1 base and J lost 6, with 16 bases in between. Germline loops: CDR1 MGHRA, CDR2 YSYEKL. The CDR3 sequence is 16 residues long. CDR3 residues: CASSQVVDRIGQPQHF. In DNA, the CDR3 is TGCGCCAGCAGCCAAGTAGTCGACAGGATAGGTCAGCCCCAGCATTTT.

This clonotype was seen a few times. V gene TRBV6-1 combines with J gene TRBJ2-1; D is possibly TRBD2 (5 bases). CDR1 is MNHNS, CDR2 SASEGT, per germline. This CDR3 has 16 amino acids. V was cut by 8 bases and J by 6 bases, with 23 bases left in between. In nucleotides, the CDR3 is TGTGCCAGCGCCCTCGTGGCCGGGGAAGCCTTCAATGAGCAGTTCTTC. Protein product: CASALVAGEAFNEQFF.

A few counts support this clonotype. The rearrangement uses TRBV5-1 and TRBJ2-2; no reliable D call. Germline V gene data show CDR1 as SGHRS and CDR2 as YFSETQ. Trimming removed 4 bases at V and 0 bases at J, with 13 bases between. The CDR3 has 16 residues. This chain's CDR3 is CASSAAGPTNTGELFF. The CDR3 coding sequence is TGCGCCAGCAGCGCCGCCGGGCCCACGAACACCGGGGAGCTGTTTTTT.

This chain links TRBV7-9 with TRBJ1-6; 10 nucleotides align to TRBD1. The trim removed 5 bases at V and 14 bases at J, leaving 12 bases unmatched. The germline V gene encodes CDR1 SEHNR and CDR2 FQNEAQ (reference sequence). This CDR3 spans 15 amino acids. CDR3 loop: CASSIGTGDPPALHF. The CDR3 nucleotides read TGTGCCAGCAGCATTGGGACAGGGGATCCCCCGGCCCTCCACTTT.

The chain joins TRBV10-3 to TRBJ1-5; 10 positions match TRBD1. Germline V gene sequence: CDR1 ENHRY, CDR2 SYGVKD. The trim removed 5 bases at V and 3 bases at J, leaving 4 bases unmatched. The CDR3 consists of 15 residues. The CDR3 loop reads CAISWGQGNNQPQHF. In DNA form, the CDR3 reads TGTGCCATCAGTTGGGGACAGGGGAACAATCAGCCCCAGCATTTT.

This clonotype was seen repeatedly, ten times or more. This chain uses TRBV5-1 with TRBJ1-1; the D gene is possibly TRBD1 (6 bases). There are 15 residues in the CDR3. Trimming left V 4 bases short and J 0 bases short, with 13 bases between. Germline assignment: CDR1 SGHRS and CDR2 YFSETQ. In nucleotides, the CDR3 is TGCGCCAGCAGCCCTGGGGGGGCGTTGAACACTGAAGCTTTCTTT. Its translation is CASSPGGALNTEAFF.

The sample holds a few counts of this clonotype. The CDR3 DNA reads TGCAGCCCCATGGCAGGTCCGGAGACCCAGTACTTC. Its protein product is CSPMAGPETQYF. The chain employs TRBV29-1 and TRBJ2-5, with D uncertain. Deletions cut 8 bases from V and 5 bases from J, with 15 bases between. The CDR3 is 12 residues long. CDR1 and CDR2 (germline): SQVTM, ANQGSEA.